This T cell receptor (beta chain) was captured by sequencing in a study of identical twins. On this clonotype itself: What it binds is not known.

TCRdb ran MiXCR on the 5' RACE reads and lists one entry per CDR3 protein. This repertoire shows 600,000 to 850,000 distinct CDR3 sequences, around a sixth found once; its top ten account for approximately 14%. Germline V gene lookup returns CDR1 SGHRS and CDR2 YFSETQ. This CDR3 has 15 residues. Trimming left V 4 bases short and J 0 bases short, with 12 bases between. Regarding the study as a whole: In cord blood, abundant beta clonotypes had fewer insertions; memory showed no trend. Weaker excess sharing between twins was seen in beta out-of-frame sequences.

These data also formed part of another study, on T cells expressing NK-cell markers. As that report states: CD8+ T cells in over 5 donors included dominant NKG2C+ clonotypes at roughly 1.0-7.5%. The leading position in the CD3+CD56-NKG2C+ fraction of a handful of donors also went to these clonotypes.

Sample: PBMCs. The rearrangement links TRBV5-1 to TRBJ2-3; D unresolved. The sequence derives from a woman aged 18-35 years in good health. The CDR3 here is CASSVPGQSTDTQYF. CDR3 nucleotides: TGCGCCAGCAGCGTGCCGGGTCAAAGCACAGATACGCAGTATTTT.